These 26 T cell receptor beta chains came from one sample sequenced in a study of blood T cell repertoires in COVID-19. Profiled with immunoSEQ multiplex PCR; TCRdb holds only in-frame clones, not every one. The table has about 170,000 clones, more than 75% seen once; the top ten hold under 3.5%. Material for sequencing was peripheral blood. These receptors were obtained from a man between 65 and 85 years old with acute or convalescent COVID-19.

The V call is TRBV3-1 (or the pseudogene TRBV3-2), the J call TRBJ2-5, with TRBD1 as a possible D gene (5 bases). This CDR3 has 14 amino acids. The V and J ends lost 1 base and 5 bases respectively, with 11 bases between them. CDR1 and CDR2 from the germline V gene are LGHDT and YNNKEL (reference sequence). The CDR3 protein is CASSQGGVLETQYF. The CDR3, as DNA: TGTGCCAGCAGCCAAGGGGGCGTCTTGGAGACCCAGTACTTC.

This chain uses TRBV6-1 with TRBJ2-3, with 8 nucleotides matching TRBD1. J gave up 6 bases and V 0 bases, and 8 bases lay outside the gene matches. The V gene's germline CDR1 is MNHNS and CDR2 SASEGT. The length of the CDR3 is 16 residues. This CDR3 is CASSEAWGTGGDTQYF. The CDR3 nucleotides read TGTGCCAGCAGTGAAGCATGGGGGACAGGTGGGGATACGCAGTATTTT.

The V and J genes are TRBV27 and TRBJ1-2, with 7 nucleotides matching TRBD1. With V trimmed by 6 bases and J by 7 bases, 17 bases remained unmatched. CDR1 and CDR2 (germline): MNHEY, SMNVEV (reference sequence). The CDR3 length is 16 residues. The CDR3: CASSQRVDRAPFGYTF. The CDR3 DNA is TGTGCCAGCAGCCAAAGGGTCGACAGGGCACCTTTTGGCTACACCTTC.

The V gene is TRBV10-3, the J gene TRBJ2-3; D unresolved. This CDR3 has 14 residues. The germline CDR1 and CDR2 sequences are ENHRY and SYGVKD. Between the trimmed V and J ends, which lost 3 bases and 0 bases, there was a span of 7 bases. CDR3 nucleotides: TGTGCCATCAGTGATTCTTATAGCACAGATACGCAGTATTTT. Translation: CAISDSYSTDTQYF.

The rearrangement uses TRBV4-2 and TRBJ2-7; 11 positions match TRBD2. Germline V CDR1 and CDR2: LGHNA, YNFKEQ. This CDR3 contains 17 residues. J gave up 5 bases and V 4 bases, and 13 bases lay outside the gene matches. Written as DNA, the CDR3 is TGTGCCAGCAGCCGAGAGACCCTAGCGGGAGGATTCAACGAGCAGTACTTC. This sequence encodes CASSRETLAGGFNEQYF.

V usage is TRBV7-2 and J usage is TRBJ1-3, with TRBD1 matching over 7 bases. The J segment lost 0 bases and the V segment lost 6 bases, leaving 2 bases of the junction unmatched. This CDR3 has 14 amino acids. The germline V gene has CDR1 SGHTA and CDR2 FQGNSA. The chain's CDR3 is CASRRTGSGNTIYF. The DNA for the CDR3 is TGTGCCAGCAGGCGGACAGGCTCTGGAAACACCATATATTTT.

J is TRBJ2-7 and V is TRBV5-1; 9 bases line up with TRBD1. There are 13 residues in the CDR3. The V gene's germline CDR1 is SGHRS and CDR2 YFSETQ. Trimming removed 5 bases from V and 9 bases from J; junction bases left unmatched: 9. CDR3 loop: CASSPGTGSAQYF. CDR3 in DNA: TGCGCCAGCAGTCCCGGGACAGGGTCAGCGCAGTACTTC.

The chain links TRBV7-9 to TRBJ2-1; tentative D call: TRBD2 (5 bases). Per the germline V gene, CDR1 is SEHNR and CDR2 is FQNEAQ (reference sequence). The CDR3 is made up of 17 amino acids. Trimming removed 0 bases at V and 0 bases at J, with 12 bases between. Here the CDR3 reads CASSLADRGSSYNEQFF. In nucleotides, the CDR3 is TGTGCCAGCAGCTTAGCGGACCGGGGAAGCTCCTACAATGAGCAGTTCTTC.

The CDR3 bases are TGTGCCAGCAGCCACCCGGGACAGGGGCAAGAGACCCAGTACTTC. It codes for CASSHPGQGQETQYF. The genes are TRBV3-1 (or the pseudogene TRBV3-2) and TRBJ2-5; 10 positions agree with TRBD1. Trimming took 3 bases from V and 2 from J; bases not matched to a gene: 3. The CDR3 covers 15 residues. CDR1 is LGHDT and CDR2 is YNNKEL in the germline V gene (reference sequence).

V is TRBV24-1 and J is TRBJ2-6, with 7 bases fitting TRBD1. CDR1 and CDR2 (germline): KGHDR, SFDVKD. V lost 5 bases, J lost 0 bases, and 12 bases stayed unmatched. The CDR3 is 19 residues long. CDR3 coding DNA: TGTGCCACCAGTGGCCAAAACAGGGGTAGGAGCTCTGGGGCCAACGTCCTGACTTTC. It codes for CATSGQNRGRSSGANVLTF.

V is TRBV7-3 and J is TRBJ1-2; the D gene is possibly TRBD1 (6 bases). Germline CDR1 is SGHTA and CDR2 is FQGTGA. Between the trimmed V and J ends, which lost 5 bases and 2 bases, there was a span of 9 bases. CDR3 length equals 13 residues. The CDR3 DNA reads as TGTGCCAGCAGCGCCGGACAGAACTATGGCTACACCTTC. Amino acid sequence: CASSAGQNYGYTF.

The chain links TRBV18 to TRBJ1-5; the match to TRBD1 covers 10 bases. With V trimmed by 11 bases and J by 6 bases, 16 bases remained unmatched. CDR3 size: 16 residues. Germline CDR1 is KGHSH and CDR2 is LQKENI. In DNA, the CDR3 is TGTGCCCCTCGGAGACAGGGGGCTCGGAGGTCTCAGCCCCAGCATTTT. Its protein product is CAPRRQGARRSQPQHF.

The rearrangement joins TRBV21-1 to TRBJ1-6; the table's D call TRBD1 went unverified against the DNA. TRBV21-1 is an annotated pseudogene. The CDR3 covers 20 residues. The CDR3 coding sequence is TGTGCCAGCAGCAAAATTTCACAGGTGCCAATACCAGCCCTTAATTCACCCCTCCACTTT. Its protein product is CASSKISQVPIPALNSPLHF.

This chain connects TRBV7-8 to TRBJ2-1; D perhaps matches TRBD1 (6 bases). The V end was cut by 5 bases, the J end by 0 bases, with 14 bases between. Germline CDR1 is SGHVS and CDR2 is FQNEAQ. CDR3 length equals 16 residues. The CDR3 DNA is TGTGCCAGCAGCCTTTTCCAGGGGATCTCCTACAATGAGCAGTTCTTC. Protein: CASSLFQGISYNEQFF.

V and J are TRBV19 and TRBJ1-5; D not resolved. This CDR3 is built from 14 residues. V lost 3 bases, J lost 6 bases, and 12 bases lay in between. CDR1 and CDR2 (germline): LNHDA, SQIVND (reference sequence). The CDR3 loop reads CASSMGSVGQPQHF. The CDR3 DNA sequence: TGTGCCAGTAGTATGGGCAGTGTGGGTCAGCCCCAGCATTTT. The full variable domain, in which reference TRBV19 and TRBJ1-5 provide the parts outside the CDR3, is DGGITQSPKYLFRKEGQNVTLSCEQNLNHDAMYWYRQDPGQGLRLIYYSQIVNDFQKGDIAEGYSVSREKKESFPLTVTSAQKNPTAFYLCASSMGSVGQPQHFGDGTRLSIL.

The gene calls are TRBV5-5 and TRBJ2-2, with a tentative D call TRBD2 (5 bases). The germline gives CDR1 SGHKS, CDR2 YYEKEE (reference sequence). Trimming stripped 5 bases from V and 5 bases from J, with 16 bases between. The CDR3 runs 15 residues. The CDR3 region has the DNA TGTGCCAGCAGGTCATCGGGGTCGTGGACCGGGGAGCTGTTTTTT. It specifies CASRSSGSWTGELFF.

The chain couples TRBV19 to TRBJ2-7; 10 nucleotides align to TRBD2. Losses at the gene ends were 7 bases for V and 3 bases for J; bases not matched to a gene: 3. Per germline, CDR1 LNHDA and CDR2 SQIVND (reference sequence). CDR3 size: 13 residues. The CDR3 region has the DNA TGTGCCAGTAAGAGGACTAGCGGCTACGAGCAGTACTTC. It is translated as CASKRTSGYEQYF.

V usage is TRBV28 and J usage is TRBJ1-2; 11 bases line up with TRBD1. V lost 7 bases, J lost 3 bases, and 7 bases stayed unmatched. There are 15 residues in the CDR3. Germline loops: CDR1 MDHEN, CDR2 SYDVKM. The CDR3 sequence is CASTLPGQGDYGYTF. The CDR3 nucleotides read TGTGCCAGCACACTACCGGGACAGGGGGACTATGGCTACACCTTC.

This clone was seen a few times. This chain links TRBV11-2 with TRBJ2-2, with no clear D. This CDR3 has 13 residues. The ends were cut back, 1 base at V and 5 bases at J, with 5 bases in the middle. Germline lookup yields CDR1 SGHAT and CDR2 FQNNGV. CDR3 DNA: TGTGCCAGCAGCTTAGTTCGTACCGGGGAGCTGTTTTTT. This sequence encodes CASSLVRTGELFF.

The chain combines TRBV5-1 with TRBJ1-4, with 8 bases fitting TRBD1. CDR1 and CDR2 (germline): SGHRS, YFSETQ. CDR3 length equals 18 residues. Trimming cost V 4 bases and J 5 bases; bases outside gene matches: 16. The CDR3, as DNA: TGCGCCAGCAGCCACGCCGGCAGGGGGCTCCTCCCCAATGAAAAACTGTTTTTT. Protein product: CASSHAGRGLLPNEKLFF.

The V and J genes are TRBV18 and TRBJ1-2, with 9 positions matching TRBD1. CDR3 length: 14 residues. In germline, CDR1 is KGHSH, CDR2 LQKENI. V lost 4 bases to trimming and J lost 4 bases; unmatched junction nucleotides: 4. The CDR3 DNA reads TGTGCCAGCTCACACGCGGACAGGGGCTATGGCTACACCTTC. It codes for CASSHADRGYGYTF.

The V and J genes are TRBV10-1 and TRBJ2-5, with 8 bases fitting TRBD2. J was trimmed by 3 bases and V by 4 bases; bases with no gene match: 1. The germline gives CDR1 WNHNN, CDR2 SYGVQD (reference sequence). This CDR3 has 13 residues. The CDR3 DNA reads TGCGCCAGCAGTGCGGGACTAGAAGAGACCCAGTACTTC. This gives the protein CASSAGLEETQYF.

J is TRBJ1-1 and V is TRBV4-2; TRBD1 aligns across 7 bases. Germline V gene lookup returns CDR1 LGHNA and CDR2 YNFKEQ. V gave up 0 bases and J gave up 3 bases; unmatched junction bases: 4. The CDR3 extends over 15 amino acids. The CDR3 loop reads CASSQDPGGYTEAFF. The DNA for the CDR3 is TGTGCCAGCAGCCAAGATCCAGGGGGGTACACTGAAGCTTTCTTT.

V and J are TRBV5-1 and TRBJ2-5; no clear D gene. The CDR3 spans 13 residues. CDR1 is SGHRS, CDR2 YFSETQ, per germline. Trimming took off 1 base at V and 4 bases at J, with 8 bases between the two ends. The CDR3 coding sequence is TGCGCCAGCAGCTTGTATGAGAGAGAGACCCAGTACTTC. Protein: CASSLYERETQYF. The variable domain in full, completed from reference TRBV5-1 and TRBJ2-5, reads KAGVTQTPRYLIKTRGQQVTLSCSPISGHRSVSWYQQTPGQGLQFLFEYFSETQRNKGNFPGRFSGRQFSNSRSEMNVSTLELGDSALYLCASSLYERETQYFGPGTRLLVL.

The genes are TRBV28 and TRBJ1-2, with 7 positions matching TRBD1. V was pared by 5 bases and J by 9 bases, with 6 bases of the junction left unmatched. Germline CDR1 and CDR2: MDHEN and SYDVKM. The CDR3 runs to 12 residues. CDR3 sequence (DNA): TGTGCCAGCAGTCAGACAGGGAAGAGCTACACCTTC. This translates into CASSQTGKSYTF.

DNA for the CDR3: TGCGCCAGCAGCGGGGGACTAGCGGGAACTAGCACAGATACGCAGTATTTT. It translates to CASSGGLAGTSTDTQYF. V and J are TRBV5-1 and TRBJ2-3; 13 bases line up with TRBD2. This CDR3 is 17 amino acids long. The trim removed 4 bases at V and 0 bases at J, leaving 5 bases unmatched. The germline V gene encodes CDR1 SGHRS and CDR2 YFSETQ.